The entry below gives a single T cell receptor (beta chain) sequence along with its context. Its specificity is unknown. These data are taken from a study of T cell repertoires in cytomegalovirus infection. About the research overall: CMV epitopes in the study were HLA-C-restricted (recently identified) and HLA-B-restricted (well studied). It can be stated that public TCR beta signatures indicated CMV infection as well as a matching HLA type.

General study findings and limits: The cumulative frequency of public TCR beta families distinguished individuals who carried CMV together with the relevant HLA. HLA-C-restricted CMV-specific TCR beta clonotypes were dominant in the ex vivo response.

This CDR3 has 14 amino acids. Trimming removed 7 bases from V and 2 bases from J; junction bases left unmatched: 2. TCRdb ran MiXCR on the reads and lists one entry per CDR3 protein. The top ten hold under 20% of the sample, which has about 500,000 distinct CDR3 sequences, roughly a third seen once. This receptor was taken from a human donor in good health (CMV status not recorded). Some clones in this sample may be carry-over from other donors' samples. Specimen: cultured PBMCs, collected from culture after CMV antigen stimulation. J is TRBJ1-2 and V is TRBV12-3 or TRBV12-4, with 12 positions matching TRBD1. The CDR3 reads CASTGTGGNYGYTF. CDR3 nucleotides: TGTGCCAGCACTGGGACAGGGGGCAACTATGGCTACACCTTC.